This is a list of T cell receptor beta chains from one sample in a study of beta chain features in type 1 diabetes. Only in-frame clones appear in the TCRdb table, and some are missing; sequencing was by immunoSEQ multiplex PCR. The sample contains tens of thousands of clones, roughly 60% of which appear only once. The sample was Tregs from blood. These receptors all stem from a woman in her late teens or twenties in good health. Each CDR3 is given with its conserved first and last residue. Each record gives: clone size, J gene, D gene, V gene, CDR3 DNA, CDR3 protein. A D gene is named only where the DNA matches it firmly. Clone size appears in some rows only: once, few, many, or a class for an expanded clone.

NA TRBJ2-3 TRBD1 TRBV29-1 TGCAGCGTCGGACAGGGTCTCACAGATACGCAGTATTTT CSVGQGLTDTQYF
few TRBJ1-1 TRBD1 TRBV2 TGTGCCAGCAGTGAACAGGGGGCCCTGAACACTGAAGCTTTCTTT CASSEQGALNTEAFF
NA TRBJ1-2 NA TRBV19 TGTGCCAGTTCCTCGGAGGAAGTAACAGTACTCGGCTACACCTTC CASSSEEVTVLGYTF
few TRBJ2-7 NA TRBV7-2 TGTGCCAGCAGACGCCCCGGGACTTTCCTCTACGAGCAGTACTTC CASRRPGTFLYEQYF
NA TRBJ2-1 TRBD1 TRBV7-6 TGTGCCAGCAGCCCTAGGACAGGGGACAGCCTCTACAATGAGCAGTTCTTC CASSPRTGDSLYNEQFF
NA TRBJ2-7 NA TRBV29-1 TGCAGCGTTGGGGGCGGTTTCCTCGAGCAGTACTTC CSVGGGFLEQYF
NA TRBJ2-1 TRBD2 TRBV5-1 TGCGCCAGCAGACGTAGCGGGGAGGGATACAATGAGCAGTTCTTC CASRRSGEGYNEQFF
NA TRBJ2-1 NA TRBV7-9 TGTGCCAGCAGCTTAGGCCCGGCCGTCGGGGAGCAGTTCTTC CASSLGPAVGEQFF
NA TRBJ2-7 NA TRBV18 TGTGCCAGCTCACCACCATCGGTGGGCGAGCAGTACTTC CASSPPSVGEQYF
NA TRBJ1-1 NA TRBV7-9 TGTGCCAGCAGCTTGGGTGGAGGTAGGAACACTGAAGCTTTCTTT CASSLGGGRNTEAFF
NA TRBJ1-2 NA TRBV6-5 TGTGCCAGCAGGGCAGGGTCCGGCTACACCTTC CASRAGSGYTF
NA TRBJ1-2 TRBD1 TRBV2 TGTGCCAGCAGGTATCCGGGACAGAGCTATGGCTACACCTTC CASRYPGQSYGYTF
NA TRBJ2-5 NA TRBV5-1 TGCGCCAGCAGCTTGGCGACAGGCCCCCCCCAAGAGACCCAGTACTTC CASSLATGPPQETQYF
NA TRBJ1-1 NA TRBV5-4 TGTGCCAGCAGCGCAGAAACAGGGTGGAACACTGAAGCTTTCTTT CASSAETGWNTEAFF
NA TRBJ1-1 NA TRBV19 TGTGCCAGTAGTATAAAACGGGTGAACACTGAAGCTTTCTTT CASSIKRVNTEAFF
NA TRBJ2-3 NA TRBV7-2 TGTGCCAGCAGCTTATTGGCTAGCCCGGAGGGCACAGATACGCAGTATTTT CASSLLASPEGTDTQYF
NA TRBJ2-1 NA TRBV6-6 TGTGCCAGCAGGGACGGGGTGGGCAATGAGCAGTTCTTC CASRDGVGNEQFF
NA TRBJ1-2 TRBD1 TRBV6-6 TGTGCCAGCAGTACCGACAGGGCTGGCTACACCTTC CASSTDRAGYTF
once TRBJ2-5 TRBD2 TRBV30 TGTGCCTGGATGGAGCGGGGGAAGCAAGAGACCCAGTACTTC CAWMERGKQETQYF
NA TRBJ2-2 TRBD2 TRBV2 TGTGCCAGCAGTCTAGCGGGAGTTCGAACCGGGGAGCTGTTTTTT CASSLAGVRTGELFF
NA TRBJ1-1 NA TRBV30 TGTGCCTGGACAGGGGCATTCACTGAAGCTTTCTTT CAWTGAFTEAFF
NA TRBJ1-5 NA TRBV7-9 TGTGCCAGCAGCTTAGGAGGACTCAATCAGCCCCAGCATTTT CASSLGGLNQPQHF
NA TRBJ1-1 NA TRBV7-2 TGTGCCAGCAGCTTAGGTCCACGGAGGACTGAAGCTTTCTTT CASSLGPRRTEAFF
NA TRBJ2-7 NA TRBV5-1 TGCGCCAGCAGCTTGGCAGGGGGACTAGCCTACGAGCAGTACTTC CASSLAGGLAYEQYF
NA TRBJ2-7 NA TRBV7-2 TGTGCCAGCAGTTATCGAGGGGAGCAGTACTTC CASSYRGEQYF
few TRBJ1-1 TRBD1 TRBV5-1 TGCGCCAGCAGCTTGGCCGTAGGGGGCGCGAACACTGAAGCTTTCTTT CASSLAVGGANTEAFF